The 22 T cell receptor beta chains below all came from one sample that was sequenced in a study of response to subunit inactivated influenza vaccine. TCRdb recomputed calls from the RT-PCR reads with MiXCR, one row per CDR3 protein. The sample contains a few hundred thousand distinct CDR3 sequences, around 13% of which appear only once. The material sequenced was PBMCs from blood, taken roughly 12 days after vaccination. The receptors derive from a man between 45 and 60 years old who received an inactivated influenza vaccine.

This clonotype occurred a few times. The chain carries TRBV29-1 and TRBJ2-5; weak D call: TRBD1 (6 bases). Trimming pared 1 base from V and 1 base from J, leaving 16 bases between. The CDR3 has 16 residues. Germline CDR1 SQVTM, CDR2 ANQGSEA. The DNA for the CDR3 is TGCAGCGTTGAAGGGGTCTGGGGGCTCGGCCAAGAGACCCAGTACTTC. Protein product: CSVEGVWGLGQETQYF. The variable domain in full, completed from reference TRBV29-1 and TRBJ2-5, reads SAVISQKPSRDICQRGTSLTIQCQVDSQVTMMFWYRQQPGQSLTLIATANQGSEATYESGFVIDKFPISRPNLTFSTLTVSNMSPEDSSIYLCSVEGVWGLGQETQYFGPGTRLLVL.

Only a few counts were recorded for this clonotype. The V gene is TRBV4-1, the J gene TRBJ2-3; perhaps TRBD1 as D (6 bases). CDR3 size: 13 residues. Germline-derived CDR1 and CDR2 are MGHRA and YSYEKL. The V gene lost 5 bases and the J gene lost 4 bases, with 10 bases spanning the gap. This CDR3 reads CASSDRTADTQYF. The CDR3, as DNA: TGCGCCAGCAGCGATCGGACAGCAGATACGCAGTATTTT.

The chain is built from TRBV5-1 and TRBJ2-2; tentatively, D is TRBD1 (6 bases). Trimming left V 2 bases short and J 7 bases short, with 12 bases between. From germline, CDR1 is SGHRS and CDR2 YFSETQ. This CDR3 region has 14 residues. The CDR3 loop is CASSLQGPNGELFF. The CDR3 bases are TGCGCCAGCAGCTTACAGGGTCCCAACGGGGAGCTGTTTTTT.

This chain uses TRBV5-1 with TRBJ2-5; weak D call: TRBD2 (5 bases). The CDR3 sequence is 16 residues long. Germline CDR1 reads SGHRS; CDR2 reads YFSETQ. V was clipped by 4 bases and J by 4 bases, with 20 bases between them. The CDR3 reads CASSRPSGVEGETQYF. The CDR3, as DNA: TGCGCCAGCAGCCGGCCGTCCGGGGTTGAAGGAGAGACCCAGTACTTC.

The gene calls are TRBV20-1 and TRBJ2-1; 10 bases line up with TRBD2. CDR1 is DFQATT, CDR2 SNEGSKA, per germline (reference sequence). The CDR3 runs to 14 residues. The junction had 10 bases not matched to a gene; V was cut back by 6 bases and J by 8 bases. DNA of the CDR3: TGCAGTGCGACTCTAGCGGGGGTAGTATATGAGCAGTTCTTC. Its translation is CSATLAGVVYEQFF.

CDR3 DNA: TGTGCCAGCAGCTTAGCTTACAGGGGGAAGAAGACCCAGTACTTC. This codes for CASSLAYRGKKTQYF. V and J are TRBV11-2 and TRBJ2-5, with 8 bases that match TRBD1. Germline assignment: CDR1 SGHAT and CDR2 FQNNGV. This CDR3 contains 15 residues. With V trimmed by 1 base and J by 6 bases, 7 bases remained unmatched. The variable domain in full, with the rest retrieved from reference TRBV11-2 and TRBJ2-5, is EAGVAQSPRYKIIEKRQSVAFWCNPISGHATLYWYQQILGQGPKLLIQFQNNGVVDDSQLPKDRFSAERLKGVDSTLKIQPAKLEDSAVYLCASSLAYRGKKTQYFGPGTRLLVL.

This rearrangement joins TRBV5-1 to TRBJ2-7, with a tentative D call TRBD2 (6 bases). Looked up from germline, CDR1 is SGHRS and CDR2 is YFSETQ. Trimming took 3 bases from V and 5 from J, leaving 12 bases between them. CDR3 size: 13 residues. The CDR3 DNA is TGCGCCAGCAGCTCGCGGGGAGCCCACGAGCAGTACTTC. Protein: CASSSRGAHEQYF.

This clonotype has more than one count but fewer than ten. V usage is TRBV5-5 and J usage is TRBJ2-3, with unresolved D. This CDR3 contains 16 residues. Germline lookup yields CDR1 SGHKS and CDR2 YYEKEE (reference sequence). The germline V and J ends were trimmed by 4 bases and 0 bases, with 15 bases remaining between them. CDR3 amino acids: CASSGHINPSTDTQYF. The CDR3 DNA reads as TGTGCCAGCAGCGGGCACATAAACCCGAGCACAGATACGCAGTATTTT.

CDR3 sequence reads: CSVEVTGPSDIQYF. CDR3 sequence (DNA): TGCAGCGTTGAAGTAACAGGACCGTCGGACATTCAGTACTTC. This chain links TRBV29-1 with TRBJ2-4; D is possibly TRBD1 (5 bases). Germline CDR1 reads SQVTM; CDR2 reads ANQGSEA. V lost 1 base and J 8 bases, leaving 15 bases between the germline ends. The CDR3 loop spans 14 amino acids.

This clonotype was recorded a few times. The rearrangement joins TRBV9 to TRBJ2-6; D not certain. This CDR3 spans 16 amino acids. V was pared by 4 bases and J by 0 bases, with 11 bases between. The germline CDR1 and CDR2 sequences are SGDLS and YYNGEE. Written as DNA, the CDR3 is TGTGCCAGCAGCTCGGACCGGAGCTCTGGGGCCAACGTCCTGACTTTC. Protein product: CASSSDRSSGANVLTF.

The V and J genes are TRBV7-3 and TRBJ2-1; D is perhaps TRBD1 (5 bases). CDR1 and CDR2 from the germline V gene are SGHTA and FQGTGA. The CDR3 runs to 15 residues. V was cut by 5 bases and J by 1 base, with 12 bases left in between. CDR3 sequence: CASSGHRMSYNEQFF. The CDR3, as DNA: TGTGCCAGCAGCGGACACAGGATGTCCTACAATGAGCAGTTCTTC. The complete variable domain, with remaining parts taken from reference TRBV7-3 and TRBJ2-1, reads GAGVSQTPSNKVTEKGKYVELRCDPISGHTALYWYRQSLGQGPEFLIYFQGTGAADDSGLPNDRFFAVRPEGSVSTLKIQRTERGDSAVYLCASSGHRMSYNEQFFGPGTRLTVL.

This clonotype was observed a few times. The V call is TRBV28, the J call TRBJ1-5, with 11 bases fitting TRBD1. CDR1 MDHEN and CDR2 SYDVKM come from the germline V gene. Losses at the gene ends were 5 bases for V and 6 bases for J; bases not matched to a gene: 6. The CDR3 loop spans 15 amino acids. In DNA, the CDR3 is TGTGCCAGCAGTGGGGGACAGGGGGGAGTTCAGCCCCAGCATTTT. Its protein is CASSGGQGGVQPQHF.

V usage is TRBV5-6 and J usage is TRBJ1-5; D unclear. The CDR3 has 10 residues. V lost 4 bases and J lost 5, with 1 base in between. Germline CDR1 is SGHDT and CDR2 is YYEEEE. The CDR3 nucleotides are TGTGCCAGCAGCGATCAGCCCCAGCATTTT. As protein: CASSDQPQHF.

The chain couples TRBV27 to TRBJ1-1; TRBD1 is a possible D gene (5 bases). CDR3 size: 16 residues. Trimming removed 4 bases from V and 4 bases from J, with 19 bases in between. CDR1 MNHEY and CDR2 SMNVEV come from the germline V gene (reference sequence). CDR3 loop: CASSSRGGGLGTEAFF. The DNA of the CDR3 is TGTGCCAGCAGTTCCCGCGGGGGGGGTTTGGGCACTGAAGCTTTCTTT.

This clonotype was seen only a few times. V is TRBV2 and J is TRBJ2-1; D is possibly TRBD1 (5 bases). With 6 bases removed from V and 0 bases from J, the gap between germline ends came to 12 bases. The CDR3 totals 15 residues. The germline gives CDR1 SNHLY, CDR2 FYNNEI. The DNA of the CDR3 is TGTGCCAGCAGCCAGACCGACAGCTCCTACAATGAGCAGTTCTTC. This gives the protein CASSQTDSSYNEQFF.

The chain combines TRBV4-2 with TRBJ2-5, with 8 bases aligning to TRBD2. V trimming: 0 bases; J trimming: 4 bases; junction bases outside the gene matches: 7. This CDR3 comprises 16 residues. Germline loops: CDR1 LGHNA, CDR2 YNFKEQ. The CDR3 region has the DNA TGTGCCAGCAGCCAAGAGGGTAGCGGGAATGGAGAGACCCAGTACTTC. It is translated as CASSQEGSGNGETQYF.

In its sample, this clonotype was seen a few times. This rearrangement joins TRBV20-1 to TRBJ2-2; D is ambiguous. Deletions cut 6 bases from V and 7 bases from J, with 15 bases between. The germline gives CDR1 DFQATT, CDR2 SNEGSKA (reference sequence). The CDR3 is 13 amino acids. The CDR3 sequence: CSATGYVGGELFF. The CDR3 coding sequence is TGCAGTGCCACGGGCTACGTAGGCGGGGAGCTGTTTTTT.

This rearrangement joins TRBV7-9 to TRBJ1-4, with TRBD1 matching 7 bases. CDR3 length: 15 residues. Germline CDR1 SEHNR, CDR2 FQNEAQ (reference sequence). The ends lost 6 bases at V and 5 bases at J; junction bases unmatched: 9. CDR3 in amino acids: CASRASTGRNEKLFF. Written as DNA, the CDR3 is TGTGCCAGCAGGGCCTCGACAGGGCGGAATGAAAAACTGTTTTTT.

The V gene is TRBV27, the J gene TRBJ2-7; TRBD2 matches 9 bases. There are 13 residues in the CDR3. V lost 7 bases and J lost 4; bases outside the gene matches: 5. Germline V gene data show CDR1 as MNHEY and CDR2 as SMNVEV (reference sequence). The CDR3 DNA is TGTGCCAGCAAGAGCGGGGGGCTGTACGAGCAGTACTTC. This encodes CASKSGGLYEQYF.

This clonotype was seen a handful of times. The chain uses TRBV7-9 and TRBJ2-1, with TRBD2 identical over 13 bases. V dropped 7 bases and J dropped 4; count of bases not matched to a gene: 7. CDR3 size: 16 residues. Germline-derived CDR1 and CDR2 are SEHNR and FQNEAQ (reference sequence). CDR3 nucleotide sequence: TGTGCCAGCACCCCGACTAGCGGGAGGAATTACAATGAGCAGTTCTTC. Translation gives CASTPTSGRNYNEQFF.

The chain joins TRBV5-1 to TRBJ2-7; 8 positions agree with TRBD1. Germline CDR1 is SGHRS and CDR2 is YFSETQ. V dropped 2 bases and J dropped 5; count of bases not matched to a gene: 18. The CDR3 has 18 residues. This CDR3 reads CASSFRETGQGRPDEQYF. The DNA for the CDR3 is TGCGCCAGCAGCTTCAGAGAAACCGGACAGGGACGTCCGGACGAGCAGTACTTC.

The chain has TRBV12-3 or TRBV12-4 and TRBJ2-1; D not certain. Trimming took off 6 bases at V and 5 bases at J, with 14 bases between the two ends. The CDR3 has 14 amino acids. The CDR3 nucleotides read TGTGCCAGCAGCCCTGCGCGGTGGAACAATGAGCAGTTCTTC. Translated, it gives CASSPARWNNEQFF.